This T cell receptor beta chain comes out of a study of OX40 agonist ivuxolimab in advanced cancers. CDR3 length: 13 residues. V was cut by 4 bases and J by 2 bases, with 8 bases left in between. The germline V gene encodes CDR1 SGHTA and CDR2 FQGNSA. Profiling relied on immunoSEQ multiplex PCR, and the TCRdb table lists in-frame clones only, not all of them. The table includes approximately 78,000 clones, roughly nine tenths detected once. This clone was recorded only once. The antigen remains undetermined. Autoimmune disease history or systemic immunosuppression was exclusionary. Study findings and constraints: Within 6 weeks, CD4+ and CD8+ blood T cells expanded clonally at 0.1 to 3.0 mg/kg.

This clonotype was sampled from an adult with an advanced solid tumor such as melanoma, head and neck, liver or kidney cancer. The input for sequencing was CD4+ or CD8+ T cells sorted from blood, taken in a trial of the OX40 agonist ivuxolimab. The chain links TRBV7-2 to TRBJ2-5, with a tentative D call TRBD2 (6 bases). The CDR3 coding sequence is TGTGCCAGCAGCTCTGGGGGGCAAGAGACCCAGTACTTC. It specifies CASSSGGQETQYF.